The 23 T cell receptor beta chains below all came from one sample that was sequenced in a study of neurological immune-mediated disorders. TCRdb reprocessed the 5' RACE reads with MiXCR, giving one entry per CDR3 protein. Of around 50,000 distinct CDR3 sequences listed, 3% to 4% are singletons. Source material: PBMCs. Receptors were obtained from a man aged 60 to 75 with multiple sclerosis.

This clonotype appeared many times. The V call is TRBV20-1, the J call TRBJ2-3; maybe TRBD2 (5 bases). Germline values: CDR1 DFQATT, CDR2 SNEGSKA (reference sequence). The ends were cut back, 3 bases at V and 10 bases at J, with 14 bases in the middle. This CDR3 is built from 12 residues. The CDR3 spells CSASLEAGAQYF. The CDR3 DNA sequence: TGCAGTGCTAGCCTGGAGGCTGGGGCGCAGTATTTT.

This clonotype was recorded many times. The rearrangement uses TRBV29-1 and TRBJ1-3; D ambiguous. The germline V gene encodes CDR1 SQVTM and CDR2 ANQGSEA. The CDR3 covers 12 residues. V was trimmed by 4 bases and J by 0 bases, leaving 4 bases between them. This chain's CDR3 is CSVVVSGNTIYF. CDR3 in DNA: TGCAGCGTTGTGGTCTCTGGAAACACCATATATTTT.

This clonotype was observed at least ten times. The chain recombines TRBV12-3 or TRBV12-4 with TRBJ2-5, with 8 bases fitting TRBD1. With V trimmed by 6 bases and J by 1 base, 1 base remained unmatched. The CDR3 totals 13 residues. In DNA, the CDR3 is TGTGCCAGCAGGGACAGGGCCCAAGAGACCCAGTACTTC. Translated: CASRDRAQETQYF.

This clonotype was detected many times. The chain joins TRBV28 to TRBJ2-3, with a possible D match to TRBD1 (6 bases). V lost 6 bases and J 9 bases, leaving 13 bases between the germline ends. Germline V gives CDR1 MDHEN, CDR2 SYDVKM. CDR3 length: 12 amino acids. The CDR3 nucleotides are TGTGCCAGCAGCCCAGGGGTCAGGACGCAGTATTTT. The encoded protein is CASSPGVRTQYF.

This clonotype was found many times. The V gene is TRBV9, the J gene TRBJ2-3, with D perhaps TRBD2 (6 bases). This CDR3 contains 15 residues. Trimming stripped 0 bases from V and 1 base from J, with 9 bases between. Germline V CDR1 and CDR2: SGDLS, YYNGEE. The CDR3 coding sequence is TGTGCCAGCAGCGTAGGGGGGGAAGGCACAGATACGCAGTATTTT. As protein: CASSVGGEGTDTQYF.

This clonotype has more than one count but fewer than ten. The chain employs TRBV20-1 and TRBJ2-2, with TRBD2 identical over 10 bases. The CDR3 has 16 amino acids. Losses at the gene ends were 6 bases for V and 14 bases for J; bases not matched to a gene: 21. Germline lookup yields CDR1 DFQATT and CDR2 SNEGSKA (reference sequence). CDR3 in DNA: TGCAGTGCCCGCCCTAGCGGGGGTGGGAAGGCCGGGGGCCTGTTTTTT. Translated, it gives CSARPSGGGKAGGLFF.

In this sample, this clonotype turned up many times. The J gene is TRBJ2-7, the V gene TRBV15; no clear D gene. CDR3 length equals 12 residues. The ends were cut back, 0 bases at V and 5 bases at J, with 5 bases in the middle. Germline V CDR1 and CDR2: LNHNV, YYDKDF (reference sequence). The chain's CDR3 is CATSRDENEQYF. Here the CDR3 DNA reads TGTGCCACCAGCAGAGACGAGAACGAGCAGTACTTC.

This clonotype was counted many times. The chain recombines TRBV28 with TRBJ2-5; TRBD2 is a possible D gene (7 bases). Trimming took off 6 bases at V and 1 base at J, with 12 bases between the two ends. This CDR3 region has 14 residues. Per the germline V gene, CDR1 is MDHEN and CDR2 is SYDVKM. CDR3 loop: CASRGGGSQETQYF. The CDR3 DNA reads TGTGCCAGCAGGGGAGGGGGGAGCCAAGAGACCCAGTACTTC.

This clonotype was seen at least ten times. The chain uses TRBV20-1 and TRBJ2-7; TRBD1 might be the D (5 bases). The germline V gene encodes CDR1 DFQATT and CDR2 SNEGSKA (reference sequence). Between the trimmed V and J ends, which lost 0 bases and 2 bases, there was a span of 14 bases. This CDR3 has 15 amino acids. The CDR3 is CSARDPNRPAYEQYF. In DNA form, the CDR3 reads TGCAGTGCTAGAGATCCGAACAGGCCCGCCTACGAGCAGTACTTC.

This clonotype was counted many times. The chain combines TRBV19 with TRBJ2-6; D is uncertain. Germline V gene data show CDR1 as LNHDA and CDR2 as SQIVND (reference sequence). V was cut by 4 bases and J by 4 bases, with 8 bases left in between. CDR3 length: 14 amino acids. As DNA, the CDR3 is TGTGCCAGTAGTAGCGTGGCGGGGGCCAACGTCCTGACTTTC. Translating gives CASSSVAGANVLTF.

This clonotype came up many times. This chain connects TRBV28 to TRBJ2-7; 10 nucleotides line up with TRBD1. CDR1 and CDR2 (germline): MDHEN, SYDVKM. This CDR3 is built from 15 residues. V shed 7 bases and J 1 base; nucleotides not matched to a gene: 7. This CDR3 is CASIDVGQGSYEQYF. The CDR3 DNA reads TGTGCCAGCATCGATGTGGGACAGGGGTCCTACGAGCAGTACTTC.

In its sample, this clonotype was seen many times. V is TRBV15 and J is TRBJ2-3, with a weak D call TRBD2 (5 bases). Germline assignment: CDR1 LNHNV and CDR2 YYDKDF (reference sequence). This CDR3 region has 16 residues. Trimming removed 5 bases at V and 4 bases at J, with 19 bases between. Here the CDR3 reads CATSPGLSGGSDTQYF. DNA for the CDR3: TGTGCCACCAGCCCCGGTCTAAGCGGCGGGTCAGATACGCAGTATTTT.

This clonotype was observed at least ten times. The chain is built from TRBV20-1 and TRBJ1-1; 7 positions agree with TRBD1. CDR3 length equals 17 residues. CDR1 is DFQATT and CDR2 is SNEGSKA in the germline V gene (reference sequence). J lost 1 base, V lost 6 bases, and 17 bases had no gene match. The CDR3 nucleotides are TGCAGTGCAACTCCTTGGGGCAGGGGGAGGCGGAACACTGAAGCTTTCTTT. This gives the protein CSATPWGRGRRNTEAFF.

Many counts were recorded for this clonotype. The CDR3 loop reads CASSQGGSYEQYF. Written as DNA, the CDR3 is TGCGCCAGCAGCCAAGGGGGGTCCTACGAGCAGTACTTC. This rearrangement joins TRBV4-1 to TRBJ2-7; D tentatively fits TRBD1 or TRBD2 (5 bases each). The CDR3 runs to 13 residues. The germline gives CDR1 MGHRA, CDR2 YSYEKL. V was cut by 1 base and J by 1 base, with 5 bases left in between.

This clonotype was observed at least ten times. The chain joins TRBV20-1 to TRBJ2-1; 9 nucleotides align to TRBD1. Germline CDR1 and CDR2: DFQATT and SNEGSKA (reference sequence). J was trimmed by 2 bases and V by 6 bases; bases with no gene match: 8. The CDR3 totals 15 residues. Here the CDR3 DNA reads TGCAGTGCCAGACAGGGGGGGGGCCCCTACAATGAGCAGTTCTTC. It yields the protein CSARQGGGPYNEQFF.

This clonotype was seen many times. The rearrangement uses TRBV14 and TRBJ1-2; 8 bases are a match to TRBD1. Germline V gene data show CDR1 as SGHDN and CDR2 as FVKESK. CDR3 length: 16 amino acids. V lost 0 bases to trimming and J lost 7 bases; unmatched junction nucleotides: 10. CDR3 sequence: CASSQDAFRGLRGYTF. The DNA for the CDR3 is TGTGCCAGCAGCCAAGATGCATTCAGGGGGCTACGTGGCTACACCTTC.

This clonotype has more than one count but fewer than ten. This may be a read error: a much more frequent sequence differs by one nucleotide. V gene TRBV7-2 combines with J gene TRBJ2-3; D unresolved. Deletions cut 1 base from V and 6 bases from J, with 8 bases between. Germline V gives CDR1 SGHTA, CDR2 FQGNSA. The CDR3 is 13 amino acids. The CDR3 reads CASSLVYGDTQYF. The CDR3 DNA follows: TGTGCCAGCAGCTTAGTGTACGGGGATACGCAGTATTTT. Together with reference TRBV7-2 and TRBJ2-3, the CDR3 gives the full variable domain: GAGVSQSPSNKVTEKGKDVELRCDPISGHTALYWYRQSLGQGLEFLIYFQGNSAPDKSGLPSDRFSAERTGGSVSTLTIQRTQQEDSAVYLCASSLVYGDTQYFGPGTRLTVL.

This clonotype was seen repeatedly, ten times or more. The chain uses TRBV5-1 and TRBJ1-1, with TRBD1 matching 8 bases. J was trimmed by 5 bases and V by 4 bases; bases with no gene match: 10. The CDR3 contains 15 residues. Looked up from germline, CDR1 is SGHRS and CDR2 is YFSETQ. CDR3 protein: CASSPGQGGSTEAFF. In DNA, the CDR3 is TGCGCCAGCAGCCCCGGACAGGGAGGTTCAACTGAAGCTTTCTTT.

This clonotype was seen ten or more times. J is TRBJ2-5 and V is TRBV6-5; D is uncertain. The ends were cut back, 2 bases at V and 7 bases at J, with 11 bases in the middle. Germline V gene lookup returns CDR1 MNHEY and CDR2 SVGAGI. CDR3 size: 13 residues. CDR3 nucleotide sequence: TGTGCCAGCAGTTACGGCGCACCAGGGACCCAGTACTTC. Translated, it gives CASSYGAPGTQYF.

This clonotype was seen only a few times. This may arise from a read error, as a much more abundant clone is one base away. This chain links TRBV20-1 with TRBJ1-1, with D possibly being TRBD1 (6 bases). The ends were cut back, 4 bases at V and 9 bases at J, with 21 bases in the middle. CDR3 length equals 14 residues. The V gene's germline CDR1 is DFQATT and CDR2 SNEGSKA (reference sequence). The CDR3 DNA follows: TGCAGTGCTAACCTCTTTAGCAGTCAGGGGAAAGCTTTCTTT. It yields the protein CSANLFSSQGKAFF.

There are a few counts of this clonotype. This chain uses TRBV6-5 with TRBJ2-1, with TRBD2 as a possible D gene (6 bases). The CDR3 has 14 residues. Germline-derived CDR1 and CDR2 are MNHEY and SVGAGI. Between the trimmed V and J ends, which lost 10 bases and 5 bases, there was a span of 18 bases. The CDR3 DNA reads TGTGCCACCACCGCGTGGGGGGTCCACAATGAGCAGTTCTTC. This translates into CATTAWGVHNEQFF.

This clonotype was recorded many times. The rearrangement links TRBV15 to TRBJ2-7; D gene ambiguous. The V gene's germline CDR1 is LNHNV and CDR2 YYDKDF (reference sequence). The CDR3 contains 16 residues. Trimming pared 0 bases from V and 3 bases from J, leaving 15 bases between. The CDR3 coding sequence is TGTGCCACCAGCAGAGATCGTGGGTCTTCGAGCTACGAGCAGTACTTC. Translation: CATSRDRGSSSYEQYF.

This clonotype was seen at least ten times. The CDR3 region is CSARDPLERGSTDTQYF. The CDR3, as DNA: TGCAGTGCTAGAGATCCTCTCGAGCGGGGGTCGACAGATACGCAGTATTTT. V gene TRBV20-1 combines with J gene TRBJ2-3; 8 positions agree with TRBD2. The CDR3 has 17 residues. CDR1 and CDR2 from the germline V gene are DFQATT and SNEGSKA (reference sequence). V trimming: 0 bases; J trimming: 3 bases; junction bases outside the gene matches: 11.